The sequence of this TCR beta chain was determined in a study of blood T cell repertoires in COVID-19. Whole-study context: Donors in the United States, Italy and Spain gave samples during acute or convalescent COVID-19.

The CDR3 contains 14 residues. Germline-derived CDR1 and CDR2 are SQVTM and ANQGSEA. The V gene lost 4 bases and the J gene lost 4 bases, with 14 bases spanning the gap. The table came from immunoSEQ multiplex PCR; TCRdb's copy has only in-frame clones and leaves some out. The repertoire holds over 50,000 clones, about 82% seen once, with approximately 12% in the top ten. The V gene is TRBV29-1, the J gene TRBJ1-5, with D possibly TRBD1 on 5 matching bases. Sequenced: peripheral blood. The sequence was collected from a man aged 65 to 79 with active COVID-19. CDR3 sequence reads: CSVVLHGGNQPQHF. The CDR3 nucleotides read TGCAGCGTTGTCCTACACGGGGGAAATCAGCCCCAGCATTTT.